This TCR beta chain was found in a study of T-cell memory formation after mild COVID-19. Whole-study findings and limits: That cross-reactive memory joined was suggested by some responding clones appearing in pre-infection memory. Later expanders leaned CD4+, whereas clones that contracted between day 15 and 85 were balanced CD4/CD8.

Concerning this clonotype: Its specificity is unknown.

CDR3 length equals 11 residues. Germline V gives CDR1 SGHTA, CDR2 FQGNSA. V was shortened by 11 bases and J by 5 bases, with 13 bases between the two germline ends. 5'RACE primed from the constant segment yielded TCR alpha and TCR beta cDNA libraries bearing sample barcodes and UMIs. MiXCR, applied by TCRdb to the 5' RACE reads, yields one record per CDR3 protein. The sample lists about 270,000 distinct CDR3 sequences; 18% were seen once. The rearrangement joins TRBV7-2 to TRBJ2-7, with a possible D match to TRBD2 (6 bases). Sequencing was performed on PBMCs or a T cell subset sorted from them (not recorded which). The clonotype comes from a man aged 18 to 30 who had mild COVID-19 (a few samples of this study predate the infection). Cell type and time point are not known. The CDR3 DNA sequence: TGTGCCTCCGGGAGTTTCAACGAGCAGTACTTC. Translation gives CASGSFNEQYF.